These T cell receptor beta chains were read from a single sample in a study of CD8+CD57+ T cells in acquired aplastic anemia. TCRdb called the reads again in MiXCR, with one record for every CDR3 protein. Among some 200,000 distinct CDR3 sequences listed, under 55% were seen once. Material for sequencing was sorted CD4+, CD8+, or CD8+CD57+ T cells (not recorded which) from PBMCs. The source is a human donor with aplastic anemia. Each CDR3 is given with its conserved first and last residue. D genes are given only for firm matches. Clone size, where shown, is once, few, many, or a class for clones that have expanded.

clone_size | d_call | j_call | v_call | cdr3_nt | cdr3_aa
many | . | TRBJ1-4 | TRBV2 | TGTGCCAGCAGGGGGGGGGCAGGCATTTCAACTAATGAAAAACTGTTTTTT | CASRGGAGISTNEKLFF
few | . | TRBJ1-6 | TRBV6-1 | TGTGCCAGCAGTGAAGCGCTAGGATTTAATAATTCACCCCTCCACTTT | CASSEALGFNNSPLHF
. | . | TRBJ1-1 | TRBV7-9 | TGTGCCAGCAGTACCTCGAGGGGAGGTGTCTCTGAAGCTTTCTTT | CASSTSRGGVSEAFF
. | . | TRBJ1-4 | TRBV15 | TGTGCCACCAGCCCTCAACGGGCTAGGAATGAAAAACTGTTTTTT | CATSPQRARNEKLFF
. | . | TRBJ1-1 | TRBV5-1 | TGTGCCAGCAGCGTAGGTCCGGGATTGAACACTGAAGCTTTCTTT | CASSVGPGLNTEAFF
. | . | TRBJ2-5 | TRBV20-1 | TGCAGTGCTAGAGTGCAGCGGCAAGAGACCCAGTACTTC | CSARVQRQETQYF
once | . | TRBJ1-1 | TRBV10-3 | TGTGCCATCAGTGAGTCGAGCTCCAGGGGTGGGACTGAAGCTTTCTTT | CAISESSSRGGTEAFF
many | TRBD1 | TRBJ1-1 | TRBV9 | TGTGCCAGCAGCGTAGTAGCGGACAGGGGGCTGGGGAACACTGAAGCTTTCTTT | CASSVVADRGLGNTEAFF
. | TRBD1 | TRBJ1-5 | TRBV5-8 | TGTGCCAGCAGCCCCGGGACAGCCTCCCATCAGCCCCAGCATTTT | CASSPGTASHQPQHF
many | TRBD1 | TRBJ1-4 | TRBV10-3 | TGTGCCATCAGTGAGTCGGGTTGGACAGGGCTTATTGAAAAACTGTTTTTT | CAISESGWTGLIEKLFF
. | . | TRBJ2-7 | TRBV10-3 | TGTGCCATCACCAGAGACGGACTTTACGAGCAGTACTTC | CAITRDGLYEQYF
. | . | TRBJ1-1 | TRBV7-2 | TGTGCCAGCAGCGTAATACAGAACACTGAAGCTTTCTTT | CASSVIQNTEAFF
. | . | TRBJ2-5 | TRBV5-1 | TGCGCCAGCAGCTCTACGGGACCTTTCCAAGAGACCCAGTACTTC | CASSSTGPFQETQYF
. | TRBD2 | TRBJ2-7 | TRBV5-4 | TGTGCCAGCAGCTTGAAGGGACTAGCCTACGAGCAGTACTTC | CASSLKGLAYEQYF
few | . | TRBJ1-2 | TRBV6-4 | TGTGCCAGCAGACCGGGCCCTGAGCCTTATGGCTACACCTTC | CASRPGPEPYGYTF
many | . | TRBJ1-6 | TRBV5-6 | TGTGCCAGCAGCTTAAGTGGGGGACCTAATTCACCCCTCCACTTT | CASSLSGGPNSPLHF
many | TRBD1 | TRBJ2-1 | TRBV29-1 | TGCAGCGTTGAAGATCGGACAGGGCCTGAGCAGTTCTTC | CSVEDRTGPEQFF
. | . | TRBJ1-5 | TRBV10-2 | TGCGCCACTATAGGACAGTTGGATCAGCCCCAGCATTTT | CATIGQLDQPQHF
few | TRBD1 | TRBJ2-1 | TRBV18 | TGTGCCAGCTCACCACGACAGGGCGACCGGAATGAGCAGTTCTTC | CASSPRQGDRNEQFF
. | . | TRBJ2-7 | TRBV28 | TGTGCCAGCAGTTTATTGGGGTCCGGGGGCAACTACGAGCAGCACTTC | CASSLLGSGGNYEQHF
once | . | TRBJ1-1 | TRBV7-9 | TGTGCCAGCGATCCGACAGGACGTCACACTGAAGCTTTCTTT | CASDPTGRHTEAFF
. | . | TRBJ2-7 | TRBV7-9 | TGTGCCAGCAGCCATAGGTGGAGACACGAGCAGTACTTC | CASSHRWRHEQYF
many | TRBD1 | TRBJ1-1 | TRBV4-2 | TGTGCCAGCAGCCAAGTGGGGACAGGAGGCACTGAAGCTTTCTTT | CASSQVGTGGTEAFF
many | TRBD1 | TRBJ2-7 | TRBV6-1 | TGTGCCAGCACCCCAAGAAAAGGGGGACAGGGACTCTACGAGCAGTACTTC | CASTPRKGGQGLYEQYF
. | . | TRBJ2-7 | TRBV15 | TGTGCCACCAGCAGAGACGGCCTAGAACAGTACTTC | CATSRDGLEQYF
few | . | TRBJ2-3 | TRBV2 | TGTGCCAGCAGTGAACCGAGCACAGATACGCAGTATTTT | CASSEPSTDTQYF
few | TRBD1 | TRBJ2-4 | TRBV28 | TGTGCCAGCAGTTCCAGGACAGGGGGCAGGGACATTCAGTACTTC | CASSSRTGGRDIQYF
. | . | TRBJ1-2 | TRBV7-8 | TGTGCCAGCGCAAGGGCAGGGGCGCAAGATCAGTCTAGAGGCTACACCTTC | CASARAGAQDQSRGYTF
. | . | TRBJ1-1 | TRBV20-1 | TGCAGTGCTAGTACCTCGGCGGGGACGGTCCCTGAAGCTTTCTTT | CSASTSAGTVPEAFF
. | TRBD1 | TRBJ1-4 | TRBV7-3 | TGTGCCAGCAGGTATCTGACAGGGTGGAATGAAAAACTGTTTTTT | CASRYLTGWNEKLFF
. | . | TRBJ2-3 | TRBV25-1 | TGTGCTGCCCCCGGGCCCGCAGATACGCAGTATTTT | CAAPGPADTQYF
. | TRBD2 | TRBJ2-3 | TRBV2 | TGTGCCAGCCGGGAGGGGGGGTACACAGATACGCAGTATTTT | CASREGGYTDTQYF
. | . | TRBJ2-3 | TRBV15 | TGTGCCACCAGCAGAGAGGGGGTGGCAGATACGCAGTATTTT | CATSREGVADTQYF
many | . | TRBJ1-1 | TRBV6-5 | TGTGCCAGCAGTTCCCTTGGGGGGTGGACTGAAGCTTTCTTT | CASSSLGGWTEAFF
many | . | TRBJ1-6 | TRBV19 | TGTGCCAGTAGTATTGGGGGGGGAAATTCACCCCTCCACTTT | CASSIGGGNSPLHF
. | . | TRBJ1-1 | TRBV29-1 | TGCAGCGTTGGAGGAGGGGGGGGGGCTTTCTTT | CSVGGGGGAFF
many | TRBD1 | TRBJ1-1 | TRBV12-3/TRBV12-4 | TGTGCCAGCAGGGTCATGACAGGGGGCACTGAAGCTTTCTTT | CASRVMTGGTEAFF
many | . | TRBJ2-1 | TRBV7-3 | TGTGCCAGCAGCCCCTCAAGGACTACCGACAATGAGCAGTTCTTC | CASSPSRTTDNEQFF
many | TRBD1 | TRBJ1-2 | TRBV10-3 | TGTGCCATCAGTGAGTCTGTAACAGGGGGTAACTATGGCTACACCTTC | CAISESVTGGNYGYTF
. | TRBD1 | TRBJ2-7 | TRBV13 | TGTGCCAGCAGCCTCGGGACAGGGGGAGACGAGCAGTACTTC | CASSLGTGGDEQYF
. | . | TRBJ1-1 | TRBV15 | TGTGCCACCAGCAGAGATATAGGCGGGGTAAGGAACACTGAAGCTTTCTTT | CATSRDIGGVRNTEAFF
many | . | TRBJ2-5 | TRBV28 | TGTGCCAGCGGGCCACGCCAAGAGACCCAGTACTTC | CASGPRQETQYF
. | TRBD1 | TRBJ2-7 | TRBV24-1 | TGTGCCACCAGTGATCCGTCGGGACAGGGGAGCTCCTACGAGCAGTACTTC | CATSDPSGQGSSYEQYF
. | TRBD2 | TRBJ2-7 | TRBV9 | TGTGCCAGCAGCGTCGGGACTAGCCGAGTCGCCGAGCAGTACTTC | CASSVGTSRVAEQYF
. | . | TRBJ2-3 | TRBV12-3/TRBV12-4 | TGTGCCAGCAGCCCCAGGCCAGGGCCGATCACAGATACGCAGTATTTT | CASSPRPGPITDTQYF
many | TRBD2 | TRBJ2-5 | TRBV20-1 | TGCAGTGCTAGAGATGGGACTCCGCGCGGGAGCTGGCGGGAGACCCAGTACTTC | CSARDGTPRGSWRETQYF
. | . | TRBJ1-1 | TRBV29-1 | TGCAGCGGCCTCGAGGTTCTCACTGAAGCTTTCTTT | CSGLEVLTEAFF
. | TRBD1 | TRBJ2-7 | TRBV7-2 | TGTGCCAGCAGCTTTAGGGGGCTCTACGAGCAGTACTTC | CASSFRGLYEQYF
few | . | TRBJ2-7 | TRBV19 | TGTGCCAGTAGTCGCTACGAGCAGTACTTC | CASSRYEQYF
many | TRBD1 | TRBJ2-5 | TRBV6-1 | TGTGCCAGCAAGCCGGGACAGGGTTCCGAGACCCAGTACTTC | CASKPGQGSETQYF
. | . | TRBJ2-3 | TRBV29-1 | TGCAGCGTCCCTGGGGCAAACACAGATACGCAGTATTTT | CSVPGANTDTQYF
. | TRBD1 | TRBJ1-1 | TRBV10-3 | TGTGCCATCAGTGAGGGACAGGACGGGAACACTGAAGCTTTCTTT | CAISEGQDGNTEAFF
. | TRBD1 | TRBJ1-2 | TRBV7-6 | TGTGCCAGCAGCTTAGAACAGGGGGCGTTAGGTGGCTACACCTTC | CASSLEQGALGGYTF